The T cell receptor (beta chain) described here comes from a study of blood T cell repertoires in COVID-19 (dated by TCRdb to about 2020). Context from the whole study: Samples covering the acute and convalescent phases of COVID-19 were provided by collaborators in the United States, Italy and Spain. The prospective study material was composed of cDNA or gDNA derived from T cells, B-cell-depleted T cells, or PBMCs. Deeply sampled blood TCRbeta repertoires from subjects exposed to, actively infected with, or recovered from COVID-19 were included in the dataset. A freely available public database, intended as a resource for researchers studying the immune response to SARS-CoV-2, is where the repertoires were released. Samples came from the ongoing ImmuneRACE study (first 160 participants) plus 1,254 subjects from 6 global collaborators. Nearly every sample came with metadata listing a de-identified subject ID, COVID-19 status, age in years and sex. HLA class I and class II types, where available, came from metadata supplied by the sample provider rather than from assay-based typing. Overall results and qualifications from the work: The amount of clinical and demographic metadata varied by source and participant and was provided uncurated.

About this clone: Its antigen remains undetermined. No much larger clonotype is one base removed from it; base qualities were not supplied.

From V the trimming removes 5 bases and from J it removes 5 bases, while the gene matches leave 6 bases of the junction unaccounted for. CDR1 and CDR2 were assigned from the germline V gene as SGHTA and FQGNSA. The CDR3 goes from the cysteine to the phenylalanine over 17 residues. The entry retains the CDR3 DNA only, 51 bases that are in frame from base 1. Collaborating institutions collected whole blood in K2EDTA tubes following their own protocols. Collaborator samples were shipped for TCRbeta analysis as frozen whole blood, isolated PBMCs, or DNA extracted from either sample type. TCRbeta CDR3 regions were amplified from genomic DNA by means of the immunoSEQ Assay, a bias-controlled multiplex PCR. Per the original workflow: The number of nucleated cells in each sample was estimated from the amplification of reference gene primers within the assay. To quantify the absolute abundance of each unique TCRbeta CDR3 rearrangement, sequence reads were collapsed and filtered. Productive Simpson clonality was computed per sample as the square root of Simpson's diversity index over productive rearrangements. TCRdb took this table from immuneACCESS and kept in-frame rearrangements with V and J called. Such tables lack part of the clones; where checked against another copy, unresolved V genes explain under half of the gap, and the rest is unexplained. V and J calls and clone size come straight from that table; D and trimming were deduced from the DNA. This sample is represented by approximately 250,000 clones; nearly 85% of them were singletons. The ten biggest clones cover around 7.8% of the sample.

The rearrangement joined TRBV7-2 to TRBJ2-2, with 15 middle bases fitting TRBD2. Sequenced sample: peripheral blood. This clonotype was sampled from a human donor in a cohort sampled during active COVID-19. The CDR3 reads CASSPGGLAGGTGELFF. The bases read TGTGCCAGCAGCCCCGGGGGACTAGCGGGGGGTACCGGGGAGCTGTTTTTT.